A single T cell receptor (beta chain) is shown here with its context. Its antigen is not known. The sample belongs to a study of OX40 agonist ivuxolimab in advanced cancers. Overall study context: A mean age of approximately 58 years, range about 23 to 90, was recorded, and more than 80% were male.

The length of the CDR3 is 15 residues. Germline CDR1 LNHDA, CDR2 SQIVND (reference sequence). The V and J ends lost 0 bases and 4 bases respectively, with 10 bases between them. Study results and caveats: Doses of 0.1 to 3.0 mg/kg were accompanied by clonal expansion of CD4+ and CD8+ blood T cells by week 6. No antigen was identified for the clonally expanded peripheral T cells.

Some clones are missing from TCRdb's copy, which holds only in-frame ones; the method was immunoSEQ multiplex PCR. The sample includes tens of thousands of clones, over 70% of them seen just once. The TCR originated in an adult with an advanced solid tumor such as melanoma, head and neck, liver or kidney cancer. The rearrangement uses TRBV19 and TRBJ2-1; TRBD2 might be the D (5 bases). The source was CD4+ or CD8+ T cells sorted from blood, collected in a trial of the OX40 agonist ivuxolimab. CDR3 coding DNA: TGTGCCAGTAGTATAGACCCCGGGGTATACAATGAGCAGTTCTTC. Translating it yields CASSIDPGVYNEQFF.